This TCR beta chain came from a study of immune evolution from preneoplasia to lung adenocarcinoma. Overall study results and limits: Normal lung had highest clonality; later lesions appeared denser, more diverse. Highest clonality occurred in KRAS-mutant, not EGFR-mutant or double wild-type, nodules.

Some clones are missing from TCRdb's copy, which holds only in-frame ones; the method was immunoSEQ multiplex PCR. The table lists 3,500 to 4,500 clones, roughly 83% of them singletons. Patients had resection in Japan or China between about 2014 and 2018. Histologic diagnosis was independently verified by two lung pathologists. The junction had 5 bases not matched to a gene; V was cut back by 1 base and J by 2 bases. The CDR3 spans 14 residues. From germline, CDR1 is SQVTM and CDR2 ANQGSEA. As concerns this clone: Its antigen is still unknown.

The sequenced sample consisted of FFPE minimally invasive lung adenocarcinoma tissue. V gene TRBV29-1 combines with J gene TRBJ2-7, with 7 bases that match TRBD1. The TCR was taken from a person in their sixties with lung adenocarcinoma. DNA of the CDR3: TGCAGCGTTGAAGGTGGTCAGGGGGCCTACGAGCAGTACTTC. Translation: CSVEGGQGAYEQYF.